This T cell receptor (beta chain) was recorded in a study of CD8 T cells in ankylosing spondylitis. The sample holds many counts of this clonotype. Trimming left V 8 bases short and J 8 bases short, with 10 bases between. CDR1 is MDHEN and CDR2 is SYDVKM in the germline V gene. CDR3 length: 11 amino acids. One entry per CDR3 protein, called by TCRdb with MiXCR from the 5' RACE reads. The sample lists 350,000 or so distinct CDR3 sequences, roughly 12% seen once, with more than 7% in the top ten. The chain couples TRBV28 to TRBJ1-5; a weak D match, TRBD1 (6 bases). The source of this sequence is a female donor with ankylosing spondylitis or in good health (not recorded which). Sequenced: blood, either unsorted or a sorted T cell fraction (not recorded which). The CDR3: CASAKGEPQHF. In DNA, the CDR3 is TGTGCCAGCGCCAAGGGGGAGCCCCAGCATTTT.